This note documents a single TCR beta chain sequence. Its specific antigen is unknown. No per-base quality is available; no much larger clone lies one base away. Donors were healthy HIV-negative adults with no recently reported acute infections or vaccinations. Only Caucasian adults living in Nashville, Tennessee, USA were represented among the donors. CD4+ T cells were enriched by magnetic negative selection, after which naive cells were positively selected on CD45RA and the negative fraction was taken as the memory subset. Blood was collected by leukapheresis, and PBMCs were isolated by Ficoll-Histopaque density gradient centrifugation and then cryopreserved in liquid nitrogen vapor phase. Analytical flow cytometry was used to check the purity and quantity of every magnetically sorted T cell population. Genomic DNA was isolated from each sorted fraction and quantified by UV absorbance on a Nanodrop 2000c.

Between the V and J ends, shortened by 3 bases and 5 bases respectively, the junction contains 13 bases. The germline V gene yields LGHNA for CDR1 and YSLEER for CDR2. CDR3 length: 15 amino acids, cysteine to phenylalanine. Only the CDR3 DNA stays, 45 bases, in frame from base 1. This record belongs to a study of shared clonotypes between healthy human individuals (dated by TCRdb to about 2020). Concerning the study at large: The cohort included three men and two women between 18 and 49 years of age. Different laboratories and diverse techniques were used to prepare libraries and sequence TCR repertoires, to increase sequencing depth and limit assay-specific biases. Per donor, three plates each were used for CD4 naive and CD4 memory, two for CD8 naive, and one for CD8 memory. Per donor, leukapheresis produced somewhere between about 0.8 and 9 billion PBMCs. Blood TCR repertoires of about five healthy adults were deeply sequenced to estimate repertoire size and the extent of clonotype sharing between individuals. The paper's findings and limits, for the study overall: Pairwise subsampling indicated that sequencing depth was expected to affect the degree of clonotype sharing among donors. Incomplete sequencing was indicated by rarefaction of sorted-subset datasets, despite the large sequencing depth. Estimated clonotype richness was generally larger for naive than for memory subsets. Compared with non-shared clonotypes, the clonotypes found in all four sorted-subset donors had higher generation probabilities. Roughly 5.2% of naive CD4, 3.5% of naive CD8, around 2.3% of memory CD4, and about 0.4% of memory CD8 clonotypes were shared across several donors. Sampling was limited to blood, and TCR repertoires in tissue likely differ from TCR repertoires in blood. The genetic and exposure-history diversity represented was limited by the small number of donors.

Using the deep immunoSEQ assay, TCR CDR3 regions were amplified from genomic DNA by multiplex PCR. For each cell subset, the extracted genomic DNA was distributed evenly across all wells of several immunoSEQ 96-well plates, and each plate served as one replicate. For sorted subsets, each replicate PCR was loaded with roughly 190 ng genomic DNA, equivalent to some 27,000 T cell genomes. Purified libraries were measured with a Qubit 3.0 fluorometer, size-checked on a Bioanalyzer 2100, and measured again with the KAPA Library Quantification kit. Each immunoSEQ 96-well plate was sequenced on its own single-read 150-cycle Illumina NextSeq 550 flow cell. Turning to the authors' computational methods: Because only junctional sequences without quality scores were contained in the immunoSEQ output, filtering matching that applied to full-length reads could not be performed. Sequences were annotated with PyIR, a Python wrapper for IgBLAST v1.9, using IMGT germline references to assign V/J genes and CDR3. Any read was removed if the V/J assignment was weak (E-value above 1e-6), the CDR3 was missing, or the read contained stop codons, out-of-frame junctions, or ambiguous translated residues. A V3J clonotype was defined by an identical inferred V gene, J gene, and CDR3 amino acid sequence. To compute the percentage overlap between repertoires, the number of shared unique clonotypes was divided by the size of the smaller repertoire. Richness of each repertoire was evaluated using RTK rarefaction, the Chao1 estimator, and Recon v2.1 estimates of unobserved clonotypes. OLGA was used to compute generation probabilities for all TCRbeta clonotypes that the gDNA method yielded from a few donors. In its TCRdb copy, this immuneACCESS table keeps in-frame sequences only and misses some clones. Where compared with another copy, unresolved V genes explain less than half of these, and the others have no known cause. The V and J calls and clone size were taken over from that table, and D and trimming were inferred from the DNA. Within this sample are approximately 1,500,000 clones, with around 95% of them counted one time only. The top ten hold 0.95% to 1.5% of the sample.

The rearranged chain carries TRBV4-3 and TRBJ1-4; a weak D assignment points to TRBD1 (5 bases agree). The source material was naive CD4+ T cells sorted from blood. The meaning of the sample's cell subset or site label: CD45RA+ positively selected. The TCR was taken from a man younger than 40 in good health. The bases are TGCGCCAGCAGCCAGCAAAGACAGCAAAATGAAAAACTGTTTTTT. Protein translation: CASSQQRQQNEKLFF.